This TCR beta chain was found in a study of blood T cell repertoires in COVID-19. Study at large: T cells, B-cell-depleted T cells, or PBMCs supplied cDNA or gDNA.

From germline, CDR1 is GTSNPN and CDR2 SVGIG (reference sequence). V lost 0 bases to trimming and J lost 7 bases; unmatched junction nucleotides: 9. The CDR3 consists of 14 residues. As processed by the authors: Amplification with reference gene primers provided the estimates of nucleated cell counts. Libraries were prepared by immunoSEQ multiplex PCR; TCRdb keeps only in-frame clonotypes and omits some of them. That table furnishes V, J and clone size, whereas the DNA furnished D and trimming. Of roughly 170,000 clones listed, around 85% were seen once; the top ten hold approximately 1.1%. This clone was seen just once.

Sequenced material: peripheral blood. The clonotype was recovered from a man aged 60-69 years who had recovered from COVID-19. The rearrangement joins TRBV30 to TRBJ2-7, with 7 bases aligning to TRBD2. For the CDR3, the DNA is TGTGCCTGGAGTGTATTAGGACTAGGCGGTGAGCAGTACTTC. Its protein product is CAWSVLGLGGEQYF.